This T cell receptor beta chain was observed in a study of OX40 agonist ivuxolimab in advanced cancers. TCRdb's copy holds only in-frame clones and misses some; the assay was immunoSEQ multiplex PCR. The sample lists some 79,000 clones, about 90% seen once, with around 4.1% in the top ten. Only a few counts were recorded for this clone. V dropped 4 bases and J dropped 1 base, with 11 bases sitting between them. The CDR3 runs to 14 residues. Germline V gene sequence: CDR1 SGHNT, CDR2 YYREEE (reference sequence). The sample consisted of CD4+ or CD8+ T cells sorted from blood, taken in a trial of the OX40 agonist ivuxolimab. The chain recombines TRBV5-4 with TRBJ2-5, with a weak D call TRBD2 (6 bases). The receptor was derived from an adult with an advanced solid tumor such as melanoma, head and neck, liver or kidney cancer. In nucleotides, the CDR3 is TGTGCCAGCAGCATCCGGACTATCCAAGAGACCCAGTACTTC. Translation gives CASSIRTIQETQYF.